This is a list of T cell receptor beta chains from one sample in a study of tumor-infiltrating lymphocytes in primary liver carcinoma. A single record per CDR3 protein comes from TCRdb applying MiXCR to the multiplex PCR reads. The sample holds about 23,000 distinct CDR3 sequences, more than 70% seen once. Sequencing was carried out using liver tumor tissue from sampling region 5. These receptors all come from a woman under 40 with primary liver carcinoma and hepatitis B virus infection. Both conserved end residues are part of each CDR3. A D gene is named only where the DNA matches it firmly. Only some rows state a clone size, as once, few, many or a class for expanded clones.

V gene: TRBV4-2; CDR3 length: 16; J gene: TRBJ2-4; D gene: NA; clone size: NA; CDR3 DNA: TGTGCCAGCAGCCAAGAGAAGGTCCTCCCCAAACACATTCAATACTTC; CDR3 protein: CASSQEKVLPKHIQYF
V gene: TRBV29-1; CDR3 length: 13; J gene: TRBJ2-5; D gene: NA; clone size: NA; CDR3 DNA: TGCAGCGGACTCACCCAGGGGATGGAGACCCAGTACTTC; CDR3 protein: CSGLTQGMETQYF
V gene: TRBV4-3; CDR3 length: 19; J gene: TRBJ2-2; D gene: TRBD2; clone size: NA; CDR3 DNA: TGCGCCAGCAGCGCACTAGCGGAAGGGCCCCGTTCGAAAACCGGGGAGCTGTTTTTT; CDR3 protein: CASSALAEGPRSKTGELFF
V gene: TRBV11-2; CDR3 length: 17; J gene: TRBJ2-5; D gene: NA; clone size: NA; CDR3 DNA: TGTGCCAGCAACCCCCCCGAACAGGGAGTTGGGAAAGAGACCCAGTACTTC; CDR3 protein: CASNPPEQGVGKETQYF
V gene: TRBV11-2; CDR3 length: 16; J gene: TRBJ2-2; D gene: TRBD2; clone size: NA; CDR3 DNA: TGTGCCAGCAGTTTGACACACAGCGGGAGGTCCGGGGAGCTGTTTTTT; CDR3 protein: CASSLTHSGRSGELFF
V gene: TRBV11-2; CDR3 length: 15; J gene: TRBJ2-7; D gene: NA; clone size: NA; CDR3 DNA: TGTGCCGGCAGCACCTCCGGACTGGAATTCTACGAGCAGTACTTC; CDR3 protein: CAGSTSGLEFYEQYF
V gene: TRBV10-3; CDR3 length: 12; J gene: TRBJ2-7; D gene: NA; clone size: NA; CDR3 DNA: TGTGTCATCCGTGAAACGGACTACAAGCAGTACTTC; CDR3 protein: CVIRETDYKQYF
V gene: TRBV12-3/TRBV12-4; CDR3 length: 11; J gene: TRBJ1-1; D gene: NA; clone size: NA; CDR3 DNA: TGTGCCAGCAGCCTATCGCGGGAAGCTTTCTTT; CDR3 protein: CASSLSREAFF
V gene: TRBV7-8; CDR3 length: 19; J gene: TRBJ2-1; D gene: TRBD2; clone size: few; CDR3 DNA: TGTGCCAGTAGCCCCGGACTAGCGGGAGGGGTTGCCCTCGATTCGGAGCGGTTCTTC; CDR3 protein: CASSPGLAGGVALDSERFF
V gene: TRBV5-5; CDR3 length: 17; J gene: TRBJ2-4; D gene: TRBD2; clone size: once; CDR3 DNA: TGTGCTAGCAGCTTAGTAGGAGTGAGGGAGGGGTCGGACATTCGGTACTTC; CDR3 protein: CASSLVGVREGSDIRYF
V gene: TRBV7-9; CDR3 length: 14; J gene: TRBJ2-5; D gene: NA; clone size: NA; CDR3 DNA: TGTGCCAGCAGCCACGGAGGTGGCCAAGAGACCCAGTACTTT; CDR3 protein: CASSHGGGQETQYF
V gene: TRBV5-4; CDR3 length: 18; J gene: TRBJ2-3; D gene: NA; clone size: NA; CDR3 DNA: TGTGCCAGCAATAACCCGGCGACTATTGGGAGTCGGACAGATACGCAGTATTTT; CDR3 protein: CASNNPATIGSRTDTQYF
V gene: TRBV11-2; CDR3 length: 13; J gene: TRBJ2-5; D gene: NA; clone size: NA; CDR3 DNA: TGTACCAGCAGCTTATGGCGGCGAGAGATCCAGTACTTC; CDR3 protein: CTSSLWRREIQYF
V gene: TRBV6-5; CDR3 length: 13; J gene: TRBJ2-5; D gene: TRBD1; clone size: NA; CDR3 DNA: TGTGCCAGCAGTACTGACAGGGGGCTGGTCCAGTACTTC; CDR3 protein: CASSTDRGLVQYF
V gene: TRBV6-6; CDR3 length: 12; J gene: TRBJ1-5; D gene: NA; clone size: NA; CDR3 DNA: TGTGCCAGTGGACGGATTAACCAGTCCCAGCATTTT; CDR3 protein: CASGRINQSQHF
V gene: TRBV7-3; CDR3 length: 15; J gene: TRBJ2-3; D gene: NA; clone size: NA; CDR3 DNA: TGTGTCAGCACCCCCTATAAAGGCGGCACAGATACGCAGTACTTT; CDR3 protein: CVSTPYKGGTDTQYF
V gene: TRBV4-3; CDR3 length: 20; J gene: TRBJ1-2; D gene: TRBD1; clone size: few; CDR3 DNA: TGCGCCAGGAGCCAAGGCGAGGGAAGGGACAGGACCGCTACTAACTATGGCTACACCTTC; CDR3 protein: CARSQGEGRDRTATNYGYTF
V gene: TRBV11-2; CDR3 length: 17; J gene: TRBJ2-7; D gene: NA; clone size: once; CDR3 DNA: TGTGCCTGCAGCTCCCTACTGGGGACGGTGAACTCCCACAAGCAGTACTTC; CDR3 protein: CACSSLLGTVNSHKQYF
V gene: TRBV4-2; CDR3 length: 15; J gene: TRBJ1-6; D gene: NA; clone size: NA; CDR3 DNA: TGTGTCAGCAGCCAAGATATCGCCGCCGTTCAGCCCCTCCACTTC; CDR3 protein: CVSSQDIAAVQPLHF
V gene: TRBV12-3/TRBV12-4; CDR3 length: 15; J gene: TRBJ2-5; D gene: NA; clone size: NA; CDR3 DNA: TGTGCTAGCAGCACCTACCCTGGGAGCGTAGAGACCCAGTACTTT; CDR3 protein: CASSTYPGSVETQYF
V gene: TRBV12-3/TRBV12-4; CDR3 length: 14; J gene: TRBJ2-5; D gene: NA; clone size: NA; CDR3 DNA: TGTGGTAGCAGTTTTGTTGGGAGCCAAGAGACCCAGTACTTC; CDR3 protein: CGSSFVGSQETQYF
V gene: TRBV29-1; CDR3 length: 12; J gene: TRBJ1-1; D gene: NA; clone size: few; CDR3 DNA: TGCAGCGTTGAGGAGGGAGGGCCTGAAGCTTTCTTT; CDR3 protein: CSVEEGGPEAFF
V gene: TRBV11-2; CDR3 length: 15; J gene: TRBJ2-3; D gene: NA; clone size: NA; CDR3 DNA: TGTGTCAGCAGGCCGAGGGCGTCTAGCACAGATACGCAGTATTTT; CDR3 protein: CVSRPRASSTDTQYF
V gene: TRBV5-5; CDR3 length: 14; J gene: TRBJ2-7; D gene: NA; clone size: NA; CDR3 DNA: TGTGCCAGTAGCTTCGAACAGACTATCTACGAGCACTGCTTC; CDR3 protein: CASSFEQTIYEHCF
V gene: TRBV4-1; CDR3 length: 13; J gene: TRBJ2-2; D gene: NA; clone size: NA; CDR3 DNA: TGCGCCAGCGGCCAAGGACAAGGTGGGGTGCTGTTTTTT; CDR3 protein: CASGQGQGGVLFF
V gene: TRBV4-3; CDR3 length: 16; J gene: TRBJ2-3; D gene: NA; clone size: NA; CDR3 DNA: TGCGCCAGCAGCCAAGGCTATGCGGGAACCAGGCATACGCAGTATTTT; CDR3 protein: CASSQGYAGTRHTQYF
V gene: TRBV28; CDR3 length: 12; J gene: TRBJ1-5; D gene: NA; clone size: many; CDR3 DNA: TGTGCCAGCAGTTTATTGGATCAGCCCCAGCATTTT; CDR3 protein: CASSLLDQPQHF
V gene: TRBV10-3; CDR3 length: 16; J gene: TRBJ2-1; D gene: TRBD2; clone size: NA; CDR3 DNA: TGTGCCATCAATGGGTCGACAGCGGGAGCATACAATGAGCAGTTTTTC; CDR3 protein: CAINGSTAGAYNEQFF
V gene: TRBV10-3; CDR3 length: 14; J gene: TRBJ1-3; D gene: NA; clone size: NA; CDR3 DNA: TGTGCCACCAGTGAGTCAGTTTCTGGGGACACCATATATTTT; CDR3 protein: CATSESVSGDTIYF
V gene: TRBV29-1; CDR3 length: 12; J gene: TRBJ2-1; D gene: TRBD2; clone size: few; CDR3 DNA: TGCAGCGTCGCGGGGTGGGAGGGCCGAACATTCTTC; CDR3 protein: CSVAGWEGRTFF
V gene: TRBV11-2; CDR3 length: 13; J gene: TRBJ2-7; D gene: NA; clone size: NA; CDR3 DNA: TGTGCCAGCAGCCCTCTGGGTAGATACGAGCAGTACTTC; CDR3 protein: CASSPLGRYEQYF
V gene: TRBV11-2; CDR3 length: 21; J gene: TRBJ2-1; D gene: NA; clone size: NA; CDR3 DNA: TGTGCCAGCAGCTTAGAACAGGGGCCGAGGCGGGAGAGGAAGCACTACAATGAGCAGTTCTTC; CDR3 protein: CASSLEQGPRRERKHYNEQFF
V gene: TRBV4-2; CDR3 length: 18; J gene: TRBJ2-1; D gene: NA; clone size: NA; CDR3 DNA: TGTGCTAGCAGCCAAGTAGTGAGCATCCGAAGCTCTTACAATGAGCAGTTCTTC; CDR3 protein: CASSQVVSIRSSYNEQFF
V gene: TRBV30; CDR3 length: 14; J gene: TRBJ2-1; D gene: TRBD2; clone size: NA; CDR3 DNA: TGTGCCTGGTGTACGGGACTAGCCACCGGTGAGCAGCTCTTC; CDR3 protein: CAWCTGLATGEQLF
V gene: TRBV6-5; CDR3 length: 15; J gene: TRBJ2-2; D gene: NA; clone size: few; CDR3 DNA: TGTGCCAGCAGTCCGCGGACCGGGTTAACCGGAGAGCTGTTTTTT; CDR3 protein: CASSPRTGLTGELFF
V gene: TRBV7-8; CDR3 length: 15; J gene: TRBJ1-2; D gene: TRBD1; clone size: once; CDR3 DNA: TGTGCCAGCAGCTGGCGGACAGGGCACCACTATGGTTACACCTTC; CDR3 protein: CASSWRTGHHYGYTF
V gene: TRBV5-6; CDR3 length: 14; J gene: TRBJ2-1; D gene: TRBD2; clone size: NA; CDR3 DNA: TGTGCTAGCAGCTTGGGACTAGCTAATGATGAGCAGTTCTTC; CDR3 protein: CASSLGLANDEQFF
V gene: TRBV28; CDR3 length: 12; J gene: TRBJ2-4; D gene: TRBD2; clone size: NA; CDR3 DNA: TGTGTCTGCATGGGGGGGGTAAACATTCAGTACTTC; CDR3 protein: CVCMGGVNIQYF
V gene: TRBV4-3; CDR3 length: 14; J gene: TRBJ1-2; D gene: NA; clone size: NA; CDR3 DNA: TGCGCCGGCAGCGCTCAGTTGGAGATCTATGGCTACATCTTC; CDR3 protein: CAGSAQLEIYGYIF
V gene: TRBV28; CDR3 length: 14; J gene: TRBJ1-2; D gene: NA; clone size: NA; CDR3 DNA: TGTGCCAGCGGCTTAGGGCGGGCGGACTATGGCTACACCTTC; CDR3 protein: CASGLGRADYGYTF
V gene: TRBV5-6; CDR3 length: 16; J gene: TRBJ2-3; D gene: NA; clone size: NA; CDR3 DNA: TGTGCCAGCAGCTTGACCGGGACATTGAGCACAGGTACGCAGTATTTT; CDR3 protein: CASSLTGTLSTGTQYF
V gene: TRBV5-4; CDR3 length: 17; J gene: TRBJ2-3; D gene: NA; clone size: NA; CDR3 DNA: TGTGCCAGCAGCGTAGACGGACACACTACACCCACAGATACGCAGTACTTT; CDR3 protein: CASSVDGHTTPTDTQYF
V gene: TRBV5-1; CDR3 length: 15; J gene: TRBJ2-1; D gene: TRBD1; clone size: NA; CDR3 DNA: TGCGCCAGGAGCCTGGGGGACAGGGTTACAAATGAGCAGTTCTTC; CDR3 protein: CARSLGDRVTNEQFF
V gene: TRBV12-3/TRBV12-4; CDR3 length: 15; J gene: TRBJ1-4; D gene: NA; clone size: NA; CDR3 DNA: TGTGCCAGCAGTTTAAATCGGGGACAAAATGAAAAACTGCTTTTT; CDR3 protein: CASSLNRGQNEKLLF